These T cell receptor beta chains were read from a single sample in a study of T cell responses to AZD1222 COVID-19 vaccine. Profiled with immunoSEQ multiplex PCR; TCRdb holds only in-frame clones, not every one. The table has some 120,000 clones, about 93% seen once. Here the sequenced sample was peripheral blood, taken 28 days after the second dose of the MenACWY control vaccine. The receptor set was obtained from an adult who received the MenACWY meningococcal vaccine as a control. Both conserved end residues are part of each CDR3.

TRBJ1-2 TRBV6-2/TRBV6-3 CASSPYRGPRNYGYTF
TRBJ2-7 TRBV27 CASGLTWQYF
TRBJ1-2 TRBV5-4 CASSLGQGANYGYTF
TRBJ2-3 TRBV28 CASSPYDQREGDTQYF
TRBJ2-2 TRBV11-3 CASSLAGQRGTGELFF
TRBJ2-5 TRBV7-6 CASSSGLERTQETQYF
TRBJ2-1 TRBV6-5 CASRKTSGSFYEQFF
TRBJ2-3 TRBV4-3 CASSQALGGSQGDTQYF
TRBJ1-2 TRBV18 CASSPISGTDGYTF
TRBJ2-7 TRBV7-9 CASRNIGHEQYF
TRBJ2-1 TRBV19 CASRNTQGPPYNEQFF
TRBJ2-1 TRBV2 CASSGLGGVSYNEQFF
TRBJ2-1 TRBV11-2 CASSLEARSHNEQFF
TRBJ2-1 TRBV5-1 CASSLTGTSGSPGRSEQFF
TRBJ1-6 TRBV2 CASDTGVFNSPLHF
TRBJ1-1 TRBV2 CASSERGGNTEAFF
TRBJ2-7 TRBV6-6 CASSARLAGDPYEQYF
TRBJ2-3 TRBV4-1 CASSHLAGGNTDTQYF
TRBJ1-4 TRBV5-1 CASRPGSGGEKLFF
TRBJ2-1 TRBV19 CASNYDRGPYNEQFF
TRBJ2-7 TRBV7-2 CASSSRWTSPYEQYF
TRBJ2-4 TRBV5-5 CASSLQREGEYNIQYF
TRBJ2-7 TRBV3-1/TRBV3-2 CASSQSSYEQYF
TRBJ2-1 TRBV12-1 CASSSPRQDSYNEQFF
TRBJ2-3 TRBV15 CATSRDPVATDTQYF
TRBJ2-2 TRBV6-2/TRBV6-3 CASSPPRTGELFF
TRBJ1-2 TRBV28 CASSSDSSLGYTF
TRBJ2-2 TRBV19 CASMTGVSDTGELFF
TRBJ2-3 TRBV7-2 CASSLWTAGSSGTDTQYF
TRBJ2-5 TRBV7-8 CASSLALSGEQETQYF
TRBJ2-1 TRBV18 CASSPRTGDNEQFF
TRBJ2-6 TRBV7-9 CASSSTSGANVLTF
TRBJ2-5 TRBV6-1 CASSEQLTGGAGTQYF
TRBJ1-1 TRBV29-1 CSVMSQDRDTEAFF
TRBJ2-2 TRBV7-6 CASSLATGELFF
TRBJ1-5 TRBV28 CASSQSPSNQPQHF
TRBJ2-3 TRBV7-2 CASSLYRASTDTQYF
TRBJ1-6 TRBV28 CASSFRQYNSPLHF